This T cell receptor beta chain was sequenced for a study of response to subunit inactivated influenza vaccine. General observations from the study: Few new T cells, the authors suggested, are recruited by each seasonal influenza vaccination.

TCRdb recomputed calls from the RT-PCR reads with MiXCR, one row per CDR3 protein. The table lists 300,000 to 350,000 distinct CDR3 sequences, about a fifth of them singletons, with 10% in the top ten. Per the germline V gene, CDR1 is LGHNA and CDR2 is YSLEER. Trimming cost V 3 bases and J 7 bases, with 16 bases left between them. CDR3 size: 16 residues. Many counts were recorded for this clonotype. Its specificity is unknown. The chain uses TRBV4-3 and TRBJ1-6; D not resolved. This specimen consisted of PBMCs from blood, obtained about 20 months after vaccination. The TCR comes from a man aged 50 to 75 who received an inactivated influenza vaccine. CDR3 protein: CASSQALGSKNSPLHF. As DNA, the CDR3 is TGCGCCAGCAGCCAGGCGCTAGGGAGTAAGAATTCACCCCTCCACTTT.